The 5 T cell receptor beta chains below all came from one sample that was sequenced in a study of cytomegalovirus exposure and HLA in healthy donors. PCR used 60 Vbeta primers and 13 Jbeta primers. Here immunoSEQ multiplex PCR was the method, and the copy in TCRdb shows in-frame clones only, minus some. The sample holds about 110,000 clones. Sequenced input: PBMCs. These receptors came from a man in his fifties or sixties in good health and CMV-seronegative.

The V call is TRBV6-1, the J call TRBJ2-5; D is undetermined. Germline CDR1 MNHNS, CDR2 SASEGT. Trimming removed 7 bases from V and 5 bases from J, with 8 bases in between. This CDR3 has 11 residues. The CDR3 spells CASTPRETQYF. DNA of the CDR3: TGTGCCAGCACTCCCAGGGAGACCCAGTACTTC.

The CDR3 sequence is CASSLTGPANEKLFF. The CDR3 DNA follows: TGTGCCAGCAGTCTCACAGGGCCCGCTAATGAAAAACTGTTTTTT. The chain joins TRBV6-5 to TRBJ1-4; tentatively, D is TRBD1 (6 bases). Trimming took off 5 bases at V and 3 bases at J, with 13 bases between the two ends. Germline CDR1 reads MNHEY; CDR2 reads SVGAGI. The CDR3 contains 15 residues.

V gene TRBV5-1 combines with J gene TRBJ2-2; no reliable D call. Between the trimmed V and J ends, which lost 0 bases and 6 bases, there was a span of 18 bases. CDR1 is SGHRS, CDR2 YFSETQ, per germline. The CDR3 covers 17 residues. CDR3 coding DNA: TGCGCCAGCAGCTTGGGTCATGGGCTTTCATCCGCCGGGGAGCTGTTTTTT. Residues: CASSLGHGLSSAGELFF. Combining the CDR3 with reference TRBV5-1 and TRBJ2-2 gives the whole variable domain KAGVTQTPRYLIKTRGQQVTLSCSPISGHRSVSWYQQTPGQGLQFLFEYFSETQRNKGNFPGRFSGRQFSNSRSEMNVSTLELGDSALYLCASSLGHGLSSAGELFFGEGSRLTVL.

This chain joins TRBV4-3 and TRBJ2-2; maybe TRBD1 (6 bases). Germline V gene lookup returns CDR1 LGHNA and CDR2 YSLEER. Deletions cut 2 bases from V and 4 bases from J, with 8 bases between. The CDR3 runs 14 residues. The CDR3 DNA sequence: TGCGCCAGCAGCCAAACAGGGCTCACCGGGGAGCTGTTTTTT. Amino acid sequence: CASSQTGLTGELFF.

The rearrangement links TRBV7-9 to TRBJ2-7, with 7 bases fitting TRBD2. The germline CDR1 and CDR2 sequences are SEHNR and FQNEAQ (reference sequence). The CDR3 contains 15 residues. V was clipped by 1 base and J by 1 base; unmatched bases: 4. The CDR3 loop is CASSLVQGGSYEQYF. CDR3 sequence (DNA): TGTGCCAGCAGCTTAGTGCAGGGAGGGTCCTACGAGCAGTACTTC.